A selection of T cell receptor beta chains follows, all from one sample in a study of TIL therapy for anti-PD-1-resistant metastatic lung cancer. Only in-frame clones appear in the TCRdb table, and some are missing; sequencing was by immunoSEQ multiplex PCR. The table records 54,000 or so clones, 87% of them present only once. The source material was blood, sampled at baseline. The receptors here all came from a person aged 25-85 years with non-small cell lung cancer. The CDR3 runs from the conserved cysteine through the conserved F or W. The order of the fields is clone size, J gene, V gene, D gene, CDR3 DNA, CDR3 protein. D genes are given only for firm matches. Clone size is not always given. Where it is, it says once, few, many or a class for expanded clones.

>-|TRBJ1-2|TRBV5-6|TRBD1
TGTGCCAGCAGCTTGGTTCCGGACAGGGTGGACTATGGCTACACCTTC
CASSLVPDRVDYGYTF
>-|TRBJ1-4|TRBV27|-
TGTGCCAGCAGTTTCAAAACAACTAATGAAAAACTGTTTTTT
CASSFKTTNEKLFF
>-|TRBJ2-7|TRBV4-2|-
TGTGCCAGCAGCCCAGCCGGGACGGGCGAAGACGAGCAGTACTTC
CASSPAGTGEDEQYF
>-|TRBJ2-7|TRBV7-9|TRBD1
TGTGCCAGCAGCCCCTGGGACAGGGGCCCCTACGAGCAGTACTTC
CASSPWDRGPYEQYF
>-|TRBJ2-7|TRBV6-1|-
TGTGCCAGCAGTGATCGGGTAGGCGAGCAGTACTTC
CASSDRVGEQYF
>-|TRBJ2-1|TRBV7-8|TRBD2
TGTGCCAGCAGCAACCGGGACTACAACTACAATGAGCAGTTCTTC
CASSNRDYNYNEQFF
>-|TRBJ2-1|TRBV6-6|-
TGTGCCAGCAGTTACTCCGGGGGTTCGTCCTATGAGCAGTTCTTC
CASSYSGGSSYEQFF
>-|TRBJ1-1|TRBV20-1|-
TGCAGTGCCCCACGGTGGACTGAAGCTTTCTTT
CSAPRWTEAFF
>-|TRBJ2-1|TRBV5-8|-
TGTGCCAGCAGCCTTCACTATGAGCAGTTCTTC
CASSLHYEQFF
>-|TRBJ2-7|TRBV7-9|TRBD1
TGTGCCAGCAGCTTATCCGACAGGGCTAAGGAGCAGTACTTC
CASSLSDRAKEQYF
>-|TRBJ1-4|TRBV13|-
TGTGCCAGCAGCTTATCGGGTTTTGAAAAACTGTTTTTT
CASSLSGFEKLFF
>-|TRBJ1-5|TRBV21-1|-
TGTGCCAGCAGCGACTCCCCGAGGACAGGGGAGAGCAATCAGCCCCAGCATTTT
CASSDSPRTGESNQPQHF
>-|TRBJ1-4|TRBV5-1|TRBD1
TGCGCCAGCAGTAAAGGGACAGGCGAAGAAAAACTGTTTTTT
CASSKGTGEEKLFF
>-|TRBJ1-1|TRBV19|TRBD1
TGTGCCAGTAGTATGTCACAGGGGGGGAGGAACACTGAAGCTTTCTTT
CASSMSQGGRNTEAFF
>-|TRBJ1-6|TRBV30|-
TGTGCCTGGAGTACCGGGACTATCAGGTCACCCCTCCACTTT
CAWSTGTIRSPLHF
>-|TRBJ1-1|TRBV27|-
TGTGCCAGCAGTTTTACAGGGAACACTGAAGCTTTCTTT
CASSFTGNTEAFF
>-|TRBJ1-5|TRBV9|TRBD1
TGTGCCATTCCGGGACAGGTAACCCTTGGCAATCAGCCCCAGCATTTT
CAIPGQVTLGNQPQHF
>-|TRBJ2-3|TRBV7-7|TRBD2
TGTGCCAGCAGCCCAGCGGGGGCCCTTACAGATACGCAGTATTTT
CASSPAGALTDTQYF
>-|TRBJ1-2|TRBV9|-
TGTGCCAGCAGCGCGGACGGTCGACAGGAGCTTAACTATGGCTACACCTTC
CASSADGRQELNYGYTF
>-|TRBJ2-5|TRBV18|-
TGTGCCAGCTCACCATGGGTTTCAGAGACCCAGTACTTC
CASSPWVSETQYF
>once|TRBJ1-2|TRBV3-1/TRBV3-2|-
TGTGCCAGCATGGGGCCGGCGTTAGGGGGCTACACCTTC
CASMGPALGGYTF
>-|TRBJ2-7|TRBV19|TRBD1
TGTGCCAGTAGTACCTCCGGGACAGCGAACTACGAGCAGTACTTC
CASSTSGTANYEQYF
>once|TRBJ1-1|TRBV6-1|-
TGTGCCAGCAGTGACCCATTCCAGGGTGCTGAAGCTTTCTTT
CASSDPFQGAEAFF
>-|TRBJ2-7|TRBV6-5|-
TGTGCCAGCAGTTACTCGAATCTGGGGGGCGAGCAGTACTTC
CASSYSNLGGEQYF
>-|TRBJ2-7|TRBV5-1|-
TGCGCCAGCAGCTCTGGTGGGCCCTACGAGCAGTACTTC
CASSSGGPYEQYF
>-|TRBJ2-5|TRBV18|TRBD1
TGTGCCAGCTCACCCGGGACAGAAGAGACCCAGTACTTC
CASSPGTEETQYF
>-|TRBJ2-1|TRBV28|-
TGTGCCAGCAGTCCCCACAATGAGCAGTTCTTC
CASSPHNEQFF
>-|TRBJ1-1|TRBV6-5|-
TGTGCCAGCCAGTATTTGTTCCGAGATCCGGCTTTCTTT
CASQYLFRDPAFF
>-|TRBJ1-2|TRBV7-8|-
TGTGCCATCCCGACCGGTTGGGGCTACACCTTC
CAIPTGWGYTF
>-|TRBJ2-7|TRBV6-5|TRBD1
TGTGCCAGCAGCTATAACCACAGGGGGCAGAGCGAGCAGTACTTC
CASSYNHRGQSEQYF